This TCR beta chain was sequenced for a study of blood T cell repertoires in COVID-19. Study details: Samples taken during acute and convalescent COVID-19 were collected in the United States, Italy and Spain.

Measured with immunoSEQ multiplex PCR; TCRdb has only the in-frame clones, and not every one. The sample records around 140,000 clones, 81% being singletons. Germline values: CDR1 MNHEY, CDR2 SVGAGI. V was clipped by 0 bases and J by 7 bases; unmatched bases: 5. The CDR3 totals 15 residues. The chain carries TRBV6-5 and TRBJ2-1; 8 nucleotides agree with TRBD2. The sequenced sample was peripheral blood. The receptor was isolated from a woman in her fifties or sixties with active or convalescent COVID-19. CDR3 sequence reads: CASSYSRGGGNEQFF. CDR3 sequence (DNA): TGTGCCAGCAGTTACTCCCGGGGGGGCGGTAATGAGCAGTTCTTC.